This entry lists 9 T cell receptor beta chains sequenced from one sample in a study of blood T cell repertoires in COVID-19. The data were produced by immunoSEQ multiplex PCR, yet TCRdb's version contains in-frame clones alone and is incomplete. The data contain under 200,000 clones, 65% to 90% of them singletons. The sample comprised peripheral blood. These receptors originate from a human donor in a cohort sampled during active COVID-19.

The V and J genes are TRBV19 and TRBJ1-6; 8 nucleotides line up with TRBD1. The V and J ends lost 0 bases and 6 bases, in that order; junction bases with no gene match: 1. From germline, CDR1 is LNHDA and CDR2 SQIVND (reference sequence). CDR3 length: 15 amino acids. CDR3 region: CASSIDGQGNSPLHF. The CDR3 coding sequence is TGTGCCAGTAGTATAGATGGACAGGGTAATTCACCCCTCCACTTT.

The chain has TRBV5-1 and TRBJ1-1, with D perhaps TRBD1 (5 bases). Between the trimmed V and J ends, which lost 0 bases and 4 bases, there was a span of 13 bases. Per the germline V gene, CDR1 is SGHRS and CDR2 is YFSETQ. This CDR3 comprises 15 residues. CDR3 amino acids: CASSLDSRGGTEAFF. In nucleotides, the CDR3 is TGCGCCAGCAGCTTGGACTCCCGCGGGGGCACTGAAGCTTTCTTT.

CDR3 sequence: CASSRGTGEAYDYGYTF. The CDR3 bases are TGTGCCAGCAGCCGGGGGACAGGGGAGGCATATGACTATGGCTACACCTTC. The rearrangement joins TRBV7-3 to TRBJ1-2; the match to TRBD1 covers 10 bases. The J segment lost 3 bases and the V segment lost 5 bases, leaving 12 bases of the junction unmatched. Germline lookup yields CDR1 SGHTA and CDR2 FQGTGA. The CDR3 is 17 residues long.

In its sample, this clone was seen a few times. The chain is built from TRBV7-9 and TRBJ2-7; tentatively, D is TRBD2 (6 bases). This CDR3 is 15 amino acids long. Deletions cut 2 bases from V and 1 base from J, with 12 bases between. Germline CDR1 is SEHNR and CDR2 is FQNEAQ (reference sequence). The CDR3 protein is CASSLRRDGSYEQYF. The CDR3 DNA reads TGTGCCAGCAGCTTACGGCGGGACGGGTCCTACGAGCAGTACTTC.

CDR3 nucleotide sequence: TGTGCCAGCAGCCAAGGACGAGGACAGGGACCCTACGAGCAGTACTTC. Protein: CASSQGRGQGPYEQYF. The chain carries TRBV3-1 (or the pseudogene TRBV3-2) and TRBJ2-7; the match to TRBD1 covers 8 bases. In germline, CDR1 is LGHDT, CDR2 YNNKEL (reference sequence). This CDR3 contains 16 residues. Unmatched junction bases numbered 7, after V lost 1 base and J lost 2 bases.

This clone has only a few counts. The CDR3 nucleotides read TGTGCCACCAGTGACTTCACCGGGGAGCTGTTTTTT. This encodes CATSDFTGELFF. This rearrangement joins TRBV24-1 to TRBJ2-2; D remains unclear. This CDR3 is built from 12 residues. V was trimmed by 4 bases and J by 4 bases, leaving 3 bases between them. From germline, CDR1 is KGHDR and CDR2 SFDVKD.

Regarding this clone: The identical CDR3 is also encoded by other nucleotide sequences in the sample. The V gene is TRBV12-3 or TRBV12-4, the J gene TRBJ2-7, with D hard to call. The CDR3 totals 11 residues. The V end was cut by 4 bases, the J end by 1 base, with 2 bases between. CDR3: CASSSSYEQYF. In DNA form, the CDR3 reads TGTGCCAGCAGTTCTTCCTACGAGCAGTACTTC.

The chain uses TRBV10-3 and TRBJ1-1, with D tentatively TRBD1 (5 bases). CDR3 length: 15 amino acids. Germline CDR1 and CDR2: ENHRY and SYGVKD. V lost 6 bases to trimming and J lost 1 base, with 15 bases between them. The CDR3 DNA reads as TGTGCCATCAGGGGGGAGGAGGGCGGGAACACTGAAGCTTTCTTT. Translating gives CAIRGEEGGNTEAFF.

The genes are TRBV6-2 or TRBV6-3 and TRBJ1-2; the match to TRBD1 covers 8 bases. Losses at the gene ends were 2 bases for V and 2 bases for J; bases not matched to a gene: 10. CDR1 and CDR2 (germline): MNHEY, SVGEGT. The CDR3 extends over 17 amino acids. Here the CDR3 reads CASSYPTRTGRNYGYTF. CDR3 DNA sequence: TGTGCCAGCAGTTACCCCACAAGGACAGGGCGGAACTATGGCTACACCTTC.